This T cell receptor (beta chain) was sequenced in a study of cytomegalovirus exposure and HLA in healthy donors. Study-wide findings and caveats: A few of the chains that were CMV-associated were confirmed in vitro to be specific for CMV antigens.

With respect to this clone: Its cognate antigen is unknown.

A multiplex PCR was run with 60 Vbeta primers and 13 Jbeta primers. Method: immunoSEQ multiplex PCR; TCRdb's copy keeps in-frame clones and lacks some. In all, the sample yields just over 150,000 clones. The V end lost 6 bases, the J end lost 0 bases, and 9 bases lay between the germline ends. CDR3 length: 13 amino acids. The V gene's germline CDR1 is SNHLY and CDR2 FYNNEI. The chain uses TRBV2 and TRBJ2-7, with D perhaps TRBD1 (5 bases). This receptor was taken from a man aged 25-40 years in good health and CMV-seronegative. Sequencing was performed on PBMCs. The CDR3 coding sequence is TGTGCCAGCAGCACTGACAGCTCCTACGAGCAGTACTTC. Translation gives CASSTDSSYEQYF.